A selection of T cell receptor beta chains follows, all from one sample in a study of blood T cell repertoires in COVID-19. The table came from immunoSEQ multiplex PCR; TCRdb's copy has only in-frame clones and leaves some out. The top ten clones hold more than 15% of a sample with 100,000 to 120,000 clones, 82% of them seen once. Sequencing was done on a sample of peripheral blood. The receptors here all came from an older woman with acute or convalescent COVID-19. Both conserved end residues are part of each CDR3. D genes are given only for firm matches. Clone size is not always given. Where it is, it says once, few, many or a class for expanded clones.

v_gene	j_gene	d_gene	abundance	CDR3nt	CDR3aa
TRBV4-3	TRBJ1-1	TRBD1	once	TGCGCCAGCAGCCAAGATAGGCAGGGGGCAACTGAAGCTTTCTTT	CASSQDRQGATEAFF
TRBV19	TRBJ2-7	TRBD1	once	TGTGCCAGTAATACGGACAGGGGCGCCTACGAGCAGTACTTC	CASNTDRGAYEQYF
TRBV7-2	TRBJ2-1	.	.	TGTGCCAGCAGCTTAACGGGTCGTTTCTACAATGAGCAGTTCTTC	CASSLTGRFYNEQFF
TRBV7-4	TRBJ1-3	.	.	TGTGCCAGCAGCTCCAGACAGGACCTCCTTGGAAACACCATATATTTT	CASSSRQDLLGNTIYF
TRBV2	TRBJ2-5	.	few	TGTGCCAGCAGTGAATCCTTGCCCCACACAGGGCAGGAGACCCAGTACTTC	CASSESLPHTGQETQYF
TRBV4-2	TRBJ1-1	.	.	TGTGCCAGCAGCCCTCTCGAAGGGGACACTGAAGCTTTCTTT	CASSPLEGDTEAFF
TRBV2	TRBJ2-5	TRBD2	once	TGTGCCAGCAGCCGAAGGACTAGAAGGGGCCAAGAGACCCAGTACTTC	CASSRRTRRGQETQYF
TRBV7-2	TRBJ2-3	.	.	TGTGCCAGCAGCCGTAGGGTGGCAGGGGGGCCAGATACGCAGTATTTT	CASSRRVAGGPDTQYF
TRBV7-2	TRBJ1-4	TRBD1	.	TGTGCCAGCAGCTATGGACAGGCAAATGAAAAACTGTTTTTT	CASSYGQANEKLFF
TRBV29-1	TRBJ1-2	.	few	TGCAGCGTTTCGGCAGGCAACTATGGCTACACCTTC	CSVSAGNYGYTF
TRBV5-1	TRBJ1-2	TRBD1	.	TGCGCCAGCAGCTCAGGGGGCGCGGACTATGGCTACACCTTC	CASSSGGADYGYTF
TRBV4-3	TRBJ2-3	.	.	TGCGCCAGCAGCCAAGATCTGGGCCGCCCCGGCGCAGATACGCAGTATTTT	CASSQDLGRPGADTQYF
TRBV7-3	TRBJ2-1	TRBD1	few	TGTGCCAGCTCCAACGCGGGGGACAGGGTTGAGCAGTTCTTC	CASSNAGDRVEQFF
TRBV25-1	TRBJ2-7	.	.	TGTGCCAGCAGTGAGCGGGCCCCGAGGGAGCAGTACTTC	CASSERAPREQYF
TRBV18	TRBJ2-1	.	.	TGTGCCAGCTCACCAGTTACACAGGGAGGGTCGTTCTTC	CASSPVTQGGSFF
TRBV5-1	TRBJ1-2	.	few	TGCGCCAGCAGCTTGGGTGACGCGGCGGATTTCTATGGCTACACCTTC	CASSLGDAADFYGYTF
TRBV4-3	TRBJ1-5	.	.	TGCGCCAGCAGCCAAGAAACAGGGCCCAGAAATCAGCCCCAGCATTTT	CASSQETGPRNQPQHF
TRBV5-6	TRBJ1-2	TRBD1	.	TGTGCCAGCAGCCCGACAGGGTTGGAGGGCTACACCTTC	CASSPTGLEGYTF
TRBV6-5	TRBJ1-4	.	few	TGTGCCAGCATGGCCAGGGCGTCAACTAATGAAAAACTGTTTTTT	CASMARASTNEKLFF
TRBV3-1/TRBV3-2	TRBJ1-4	.	.	TGTGCCAGCAGCACGGGACTGAGCAATGAAAAACTGTTTTTT	CASSTGLSNEKLFF
TRBV5-1	TRBJ2-1	TRBD2	.	TGCGCCAGCAGCCGAATTGCGGGGGGGTACAATGAGCAGTTCTTC	CASSRIAGGYNEQFF
TRBV5-1	TRBJ2-2	.	.	TGCGCCAGCAGCCTGCCGGGGTTGGACACCGGGGAGCTGTTTTTT	CASSLPGLDTGELFF
TRBV29-1	TRBJ2-7	TRBD2	.	TGCAGCGTTGAACTGGCTAGCGGGGGGTACGAGCAGTACTTC	CSVELASGGYEQYF
TRBV10-3	TRBJ2-5	TRBD2	.	TGTGCCATCAGTACTAGCGGGGGGGCCGAGGAGACCCAGTACTTC	CAISTSGGAEETQYF
TRBV6-2/TRBV6-3	TRBJ2-1	.	.	TGTGCCAGCAGTTACCCCGGAGGGGTGGTACATGAGCAGTTCTTC	CASSYPGGVVHEQFF
TRBV7-2	TRBJ1-1	.	.	TGTGCCAGCAGCTTACAAGGGGACTCCACTGAAGCTTTCTTT	CASSLQGDSTEAFF
TRBV6-6	TRBJ2-3	.	.	TGTGCCAGCAAGTTAGGGGGGGCCGATACGCAGTATTTT	CASKLGGADTQYF
TRBV6-1	TRBJ1-1	.	once	TGTGCCAGCAGTTTAAGGCGCGGGAACACTGAAGCTTTCTTT	CASSLRRGNTEAFF
TRBV19	TRBJ2-3	TRBD1	.	TGTGCCAGTAGTTCACAGGGGGCTGAAGGTACGCAGTATTTT	CASSSQGAEGTQYF
TRBV10-3	TRBJ2-3	TRBD1	few	TGTGCCATCAGTGAAGAAACAGGGGGCACAGATACGCAGTATTTT	CAISEETGGTDTQYF
TRBV27	TRBJ2-2	TRBD1	once	TGTGCCACTGCGGACAGGGGGCATGGGGAGGGGACCGGGGAGCTGTTTTTT	CATADRGHGEGTGELFF
TRBV9	TRBJ1-6	TRBD1	.	TGTGCCAGCAGCGTAGAGGGGACAGGGGACTCACCCCTCCACTTT	CASSVEGTGDSPLHF
TRBV10-3	TRBJ2-2	TRBD2	.	TGTGCCATCAGTGAGTCTGCGGGGGGGCCCGGGGAGCTGTTTTTT	CAISESAGGPGELFF
TRBV4-3	TRBJ1-1	.	.	TGCGCCAGCAGCCAAGATATTTCGGGAGGTGAAGCTTTCTTT	CASSQDISGGEAFF
TRBV9	TRBJ2-7	TRBD2	.	TGTGCCAGCAGCGTATCCCCCCGTGGACTAGCGGGGAGAGGCGAGCAGTACTTC	CASSVSPRGLAGRGEQYF
TRBV4-3	TRBJ1-6	.	.	TGCGCCAGCAGCCAAGATACACAGGGCTCTAATTCACCCCTCCACTTT	CASSQDTQGSNSPLHF
TRBV10-3	TRBJ2-1	TRBD1	.	TGTGCCATCAGGGGGACAGGGTTGGATAATGAGCAGTTCTTC	CAIRGTGLDNEQFF
TRBV19	TRBJ2-3	TRBD2	.	TGTGCCAGTAGTATCGTGGGACTAGCTGCAGATACGCAGTATTTT	CASSIVGLAADTQYF
TRBV6-5	TRBJ1-4	TRBD1	.	TGTGCCAGCAGTTCCGGGACAGGGTGGGAAAAACTGTTTTTT	CASSSGTGWEKLFF
TRBV15	TRBJ2-2	TRBD2	.	TGTGCCACCAAGCCGGGACTAGCGGACACCGGGGAGCTGTTTTTT	CATKPGLADTGELFF